A selection of T cell receptor beta chains follows, all from one sample in a study of shared clonotypes between healthy human individuals. Sequenced by immunoSEQ multiplex PCR; TCRdb stores in-frame clones only, minus some. Here the sample spans hundreds of thousands of clones, roughly 96% being singletons. Sequenced: naive CD8+ T cells sorted from blood. Receptor source: a woman aged 25 to 39 in good health. Each CDR3 is given with its conserved first and last residue. Fields, in order: clone size, D gene, V gene, J gene, CDR3 DNA, CDR3 protein. A D gene is named only where the DNA matches it firmly. Not every row has a clone size; where given, it reads once, few, many or a size class.

NA	NA	TRBV30	TRBJ1-3	TGTGCCTGGAGTGGCCTTGGGGCTTCGGGAAACACCATATATTTT	CAWSGLGASGNTIYF
once	NA	TRBV27	TRBJ2-7	TGTGCCAGCAGTTTAGTTGGAGCCGAATACGAGCAGTACTTC	CASSLVGAEYEQYF
once	NA	TRBV15	TRBJ2-1	TGTGCCACCAGCAGAGATTACGGGCAGGGGACTAACAATGAGCAGTTCTTC	CATSRDYGQGTNNEQFF
NA	NA	TRBV19	TRBJ2-7	TGTGCCAGTAGACCTAGCGCATCCTACGAGCAGTACTTC	CASRPSASYEQYF
NA	NA	TRBV11-2	TRBJ2-7	TGTGCCAGCAGCTTAGGGTACGGGGTAGAAGAGCAGTACTTC	CASSLGYGVEEQYF
NA	TRBD1	TRBV9	TRBJ2-3	TGTGCCAGCAGCCCGCAGACAGGGCCCACAGATACGCAGTATTTT	CASSPQTGPTDTQYF
NA	TRBD1	TRBV6-5	TRBJ1-4	TGTGCCAGCAGTTTGGACAGGGGAGTTGAAAATGAAAAACTGTTTTTT	CASSLDRGVENEKLFF
NA	NA	TRBV28	TRBJ2-7	TGTGCCAGCAGTTTTGGCGAATCCTACGAGCAGTACTTC	CASSFGESYEQYF
NA	NA	TRBV28	TRBJ1-1	TGTGCCAGCAGTTTAGGTCGGAACACTGAAGCTTTCTTT	CASSLGRNTEAFF
NA	TRBD2	TRBV4-1	TRBJ2-1	TGCGCCAGCAGCCAACGCGGGGGGTACAATGAGCAGTTCTTC	CASSQRGGYNEQFF
NA	TRBD1	TRBV14	TRBJ2-7	TGTGCCAGCAGCCACAGCAGCAGGGGGTCTTACGAGCAGTACTTC	CASSHSSRGSYEQYF
NA	TRBD1	TRBV9	TRBJ2-7	TGTGCCAGCAGCGATGGGACAGTCTACGAGCAGTACTTC	CASSDGTVYEQYF
NA	NA	TRBV4-1	TRBJ1-2	TGCGCCAGCAGCCAGGCAGACCGGGACTATGGCTACACCTTC	CASSQADRDYGYTF
few	NA	TRBV7-9	TRBJ1-1	TGTGCCAGCAGCCCTAGTACGAACGAAGCTTTCTTT	CASSPSTNEAFF
NA	NA	TRBV7-9	TRBJ2-1	TGTGCCAGCAGCTTCGCGAGCTCCTACAATGAGCAGTTCTTC	CASSFASSYNEQFF
once	NA	TRBV29-1	TRBJ2-1	TGCAGCCTTGAGAGGCGTCTTAGCCGTAATGAGCAGTTCTTC	CSLERRLSRNEQFF
NA	NA	TRBV7-9	TRBJ2-1	TGTGCCAGCAGCTTGGACACGACAGGCAATGAGCAGTTCTTC	CASSLDTTGNEQFF
NA	NA	TRBV7-9	TRBJ1-5	TGTGCCAGCAGCTTTTCGGAGGGAAATCAGCCCCAGCATTTT	CASSFSEGNQPQHF
NA	TRBD2	TRBV6-5	TRBJ2-7	TGTGCCAGCAGTTACTCGAGCGGGAGAGTCTCCTACGAGCAGTACTTC	CASSYSSGRVSYEQYF
NA	NA	TRBV2	TRBJ2-7	TGTGCCAGCAGCTATCTGTGGGAGCAGTACTTC	CASSYLWEQYF
once	TRBD1	TRBV4-1	TRBJ2-1	TGCGCCAGCAGCCACAATCCAGGGGGACCCTACAATGAGCAGTTCTTC	CASSHNPGGPYNEQFF
NA	NA	TRBV13	TRBJ2-2	TGTGCCAGCAGCACCCCCGGGACGGAACGGACCGGGGAGCTGTTTTTT	CASSTPGTERTGELFF
once	NA	TRBV5-6	TRBJ2-2	TGTGCCAGCAGCTTAGCTATCAGGGCCGGGGAGCTGTTTTTT	CASSLAIRAGELFF
NA	NA	TRBV4-2	TRBJ1-5	TGTGCCAGCAGCCAAGATATGGGGGGTGTTATGGAGCCCCAGCATTTT	CASSQDMGGVMEPQHF
once	NA	TRBV4-1	TRBJ2-1	TGCGCCAGCAGCCAGGCTCCGGGTAACTCCTACAATGAGCAGTTCTTC	CASSQAPGNSYNEQFF
once	NA	TRBV4-1	TRBJ1-4	TGCGCCAGCAGGTGGGGTACTGAAAAACTGTTTTTT	CASRWGTEKLFF
NA	TRBD2	TRBV4-1	TRBJ2-7	TGCGCCAGCAGCCAAGAGGCCCTAGCGGTAGGGGTTAGCTACGAGCAGTACTTC	CASSQEALAVGVSYEQYF
NA	NA	TRBV28	TRBJ2-1	TGTGCCAGCAGTTCCGGGTCGCGAGGGTACCTCTCCTACAATGAGCAGTTCTTC	CASSSGSRGYLSYNEQFF
once	NA	TRBV27	TRBJ2-1	TGTGCCAGCAGTTATCGGGACAATGAGCAGTTCTTC	CASSYRDNEQFF
NA	NA	TRBV7-9	TRBJ2-7	TGTGCCAGCAGCTTAATGCAGGGAAAGGCTCACGAGCAGTACTTC	CASSLMQGKAHEQYF
NA	TRBD2	TRBV27	TRBJ2-7	TGTGCCAGCAGTTTATTACCTAGCGGGGGCTCCTACGAGCAGTACTTC	CASSLLPSGGSYEQYF
NA	NA	TRBV7-8	TRBJ2-7	TGTGCCAGCAGCTTAGATTCGGGGGCTACCTACGAGCAGTACTTC	CASSLDSGATYEQYF
NA	NA	TRBV6-5	TRBJ2-1	TGTGCCAGCAGTTACGACGGGAATGAGCAGTTCTTC	CASSYDGNEQFF
NA	NA	TRBV30	TRBJ1-5	TGTGCCTGGAGTGTAGGTCCCAGCAATCAGCCCCAGCATTTT	CAWSVGPSNQPQHF
NA	TRBD2	TRBV18	TRBJ2-1	TGTGCCAGCTCACCCGAAGAAGCGGGAGTGGTTTACAATGAGCAGTTCTTC	CASSPEEAGVVYNEQFF
NA	NA	TRBV2	TRBJ2-3	TGTGCCAACGAAGCCGGGTTGGGGACAGATACGCAGTATTTT	CANEAGLGTDTQYF
NA	NA	TRBV19	TRBJ2-2	TGTGCCAGTAGTATGGGAACTAGGCCTAGCGCCCACACCGGGGAGCTGTTTTTT	CASSMGTRPSAHTGELFF
NA	NA	TRBV7-9	TRBJ2-7	TGTGCCAGCAGCCCAGGTCGGGCCGAGCAGTACTTC	CASSPGRAEQYF
NA	NA	TRBV7-8	TRBJ2-7	TGTGCCAGCAGCGTAGGGACTTACTCCTACGAGCAGTACTTC	CASSVGTYSYEQYF
NA	NA	TRBV5-6	TRBJ2-7	TGTGCCAGCAGCTTGGCCCTCGACGAGCAGTACTTC	CASSLALDEQYF
NA	TRBD2	TRBV27	TRBJ2-1	TGTGCCAGCAGTTTCGGGACTAGCATAAATGAGCAGTTCTTC	CASSFGTSINEQFF
NA	NA	TRBV4-1	TRBJ1-5	TGCGCCAGCAGCCAGGAAGTAGGGGCCCTGTACCAGCCCCAGCATTTT	CASSQEVGALYQPQHF
NA	NA	TRBV5-8	TRBJ1-1	TGTGCCAGCAGCTTTGCAAGGGCGGCTGAAGCTTTCTTT	CASSFARAAEAFF
NA	NA	TRBV9	TRBJ2-2	TGTGCCAGCAGCGAGACCGGGACTCCGAACACCGGGGAGCTGTTTTTT	CASSETGTPNTGELFF
NA	NA	TRBV29-1	TRBJ1-1	TGCAGCACAGTGACGACAGGGAACACTGAAGCTTTCTTT	CSTVTTGNTEAFF
NA	NA	TRBV2	TRBJ2-5	TGTGCCAGCGTCATCCCGACTAGTCAAGAGACCCAGTACTTC	CASVIPTSQETQYF
NA	TRBD1	TRBV27	TRBJ1-4	TGTGCCAGCAGTGAGACAGGGGGCTTCGGGGCTAATGAAAAACTGTTTTTT	CASSETGGFGANEKLFF